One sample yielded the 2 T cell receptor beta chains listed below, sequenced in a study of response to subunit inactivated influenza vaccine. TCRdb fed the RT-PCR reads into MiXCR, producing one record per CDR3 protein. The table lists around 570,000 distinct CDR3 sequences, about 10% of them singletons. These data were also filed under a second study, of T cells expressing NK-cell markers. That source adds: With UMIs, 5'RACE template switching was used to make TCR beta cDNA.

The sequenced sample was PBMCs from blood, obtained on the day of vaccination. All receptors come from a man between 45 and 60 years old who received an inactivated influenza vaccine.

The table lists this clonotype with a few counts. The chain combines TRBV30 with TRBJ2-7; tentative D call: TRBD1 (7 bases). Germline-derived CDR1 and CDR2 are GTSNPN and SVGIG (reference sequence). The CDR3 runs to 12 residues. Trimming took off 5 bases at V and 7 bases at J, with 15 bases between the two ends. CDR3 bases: TGTGCCTGGCTAAGTTCAGGGGGGGAGCAGTACTTC. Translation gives CAWLSSGGEQYF.

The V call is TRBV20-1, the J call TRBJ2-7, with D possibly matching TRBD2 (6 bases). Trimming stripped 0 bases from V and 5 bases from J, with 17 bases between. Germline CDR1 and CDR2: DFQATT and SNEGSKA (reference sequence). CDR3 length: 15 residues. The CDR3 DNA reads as TGCAGTGCTAGAGATGCCGGGGCTAGCGTTAACGAGCAGTACTTC. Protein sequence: CSARDAGASVNEQYF.